This TCR beta chain was sequenced in a study of T cell changes during pregnancy in multiple sclerosis. Produced via immunoSEQ multiplex PCR; TCRdb's table is partial and in-frame only. The sample consists of 39,000 or so clones, more than 85% of them appearing once. This CDR3 has 14 residues. The germline V gene has CDR1 SGHAT and CDR2 FQNNGV. After removal of 0 bases from V and 8 bases from J, the junction contained 4 bases not matched to a gene. The specimen was CD8+ T cells from peripheral blood mononuclear cells, collected after pregnancy. The V gene is TRBV11-2, the J gene TRBJ1-2; TRBD1 matches at 9 bases. This receptor was identified in a female donor with multiple sclerosis, enrolled in a pregnancy study. In DNA, the CDR3 is TGTGCCAGCAGCTTAGAGAGGACAGGGGCAGGCTACACCTTC. This codes for CASSLERTGAGYTF.